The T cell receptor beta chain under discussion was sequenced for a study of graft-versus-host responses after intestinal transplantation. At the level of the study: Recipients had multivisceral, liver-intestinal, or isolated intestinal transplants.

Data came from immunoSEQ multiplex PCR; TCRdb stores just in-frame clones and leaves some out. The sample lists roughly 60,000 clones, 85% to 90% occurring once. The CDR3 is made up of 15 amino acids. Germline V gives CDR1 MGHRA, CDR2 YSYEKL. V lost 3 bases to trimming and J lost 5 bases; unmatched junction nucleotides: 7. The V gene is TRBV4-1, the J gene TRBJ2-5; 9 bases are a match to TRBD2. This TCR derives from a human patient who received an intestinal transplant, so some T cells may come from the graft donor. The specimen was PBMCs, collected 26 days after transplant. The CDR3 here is CASSQLAGEGETQYF. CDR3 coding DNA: TGCGCCAGCAGCCAGTTAGCGGGGGAAGGGGAGACCCAGTACTTC.